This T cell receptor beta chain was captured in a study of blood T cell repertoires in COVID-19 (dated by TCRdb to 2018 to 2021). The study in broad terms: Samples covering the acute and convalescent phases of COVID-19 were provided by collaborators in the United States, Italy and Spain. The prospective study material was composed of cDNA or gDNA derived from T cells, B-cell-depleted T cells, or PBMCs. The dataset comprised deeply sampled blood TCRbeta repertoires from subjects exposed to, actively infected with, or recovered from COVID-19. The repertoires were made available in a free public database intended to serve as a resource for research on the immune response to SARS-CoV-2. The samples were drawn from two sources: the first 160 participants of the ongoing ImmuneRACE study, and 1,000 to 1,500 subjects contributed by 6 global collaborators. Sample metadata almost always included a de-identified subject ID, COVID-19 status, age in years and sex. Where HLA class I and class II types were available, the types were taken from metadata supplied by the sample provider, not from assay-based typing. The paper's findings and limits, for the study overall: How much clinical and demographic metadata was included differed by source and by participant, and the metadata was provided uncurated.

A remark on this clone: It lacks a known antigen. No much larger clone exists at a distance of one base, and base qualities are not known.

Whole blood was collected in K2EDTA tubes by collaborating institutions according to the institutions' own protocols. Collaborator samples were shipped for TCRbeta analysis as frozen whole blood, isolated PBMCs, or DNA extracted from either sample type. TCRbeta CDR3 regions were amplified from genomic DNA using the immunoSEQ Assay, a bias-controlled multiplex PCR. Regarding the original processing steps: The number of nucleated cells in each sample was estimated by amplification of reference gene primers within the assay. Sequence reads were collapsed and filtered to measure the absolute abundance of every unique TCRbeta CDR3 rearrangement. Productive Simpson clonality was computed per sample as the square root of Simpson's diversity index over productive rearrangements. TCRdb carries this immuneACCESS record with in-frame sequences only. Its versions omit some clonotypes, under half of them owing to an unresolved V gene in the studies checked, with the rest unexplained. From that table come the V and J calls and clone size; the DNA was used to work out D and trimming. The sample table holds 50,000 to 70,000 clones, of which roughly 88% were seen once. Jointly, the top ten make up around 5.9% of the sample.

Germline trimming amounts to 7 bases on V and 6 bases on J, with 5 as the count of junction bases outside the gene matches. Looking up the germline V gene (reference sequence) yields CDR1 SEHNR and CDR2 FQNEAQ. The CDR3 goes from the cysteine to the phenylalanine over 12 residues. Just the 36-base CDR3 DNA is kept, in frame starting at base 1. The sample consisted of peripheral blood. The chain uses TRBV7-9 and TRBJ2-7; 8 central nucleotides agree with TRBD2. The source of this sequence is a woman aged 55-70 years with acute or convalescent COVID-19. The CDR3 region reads CASNGLAAEQYF. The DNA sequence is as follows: TGTGCCAGCAATGGACTAGCTGCCGAGCAGTACTTC. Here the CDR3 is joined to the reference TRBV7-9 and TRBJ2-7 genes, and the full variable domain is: DTGVSQNPRHKITKRGQNVTFRCDPISEHNRLYWYRQTLGQGPEFLTYFQNEAQLEKSRLLSDRFSAERPKGSFSTLEIQRTEQGDSAMYLCASNGLAAEQYFGPGTRLTVT.